This T cell receptor (beta chain) was observed in a study of cytomegalovirus exposure and HLA in healthy donors. With 60 Vbeta and 13 Jbeta primers, the PCR was carried out. Using immunoSEQ multiplex PCR, the repertoire was profiled, and TCRdb retains in-frame clones only, with some absent. The profile shows fewer than 250,000 clones, roughly four fifths of them singletons. Overall study results and limits: Earlier analysis looked at TCR beta V segments, and most were productive about 90% or about 30% of the time. The majority of TCR sequences were rare, yet some public TCRs appeared in many donors.

In this sample, this clone turned up once. Its target is not known. Unmatched junction bases numbered 8, after V lost 5 bases and J lost 5 bases. CDR1 is MNHNY, CDR2 SVGAGI, per germline (reference sequence). This CDR3 has 14 residues. V is TRBV6-6 and J is TRBJ2-5; 7 nucleotides match TRBD1. The sequence came from a woman aged 25 to 45 in good health and CMV-seropositive. The sequenced material came from PBMCs. The CDR3 DNA reads as TGTGCCAGCAGTCACACGACAGGGATTGAGACCCAGTACTTC. Residues: CASSHTTGIETQYF.